These 30 T cell receptor beta chains were sequenced from one sample in a study of T cell repertoires in cytomegalovirus infection. Which antigens these TCRs recognize remains unknown. TCRdb processed the reads anew with MiXCR; each CDR3 protein has one entry. The sample shows some 940,000 distinct CDR3 sequences, around 29% of them seen only once. Here the sequenced sample was cultured CD8+ T cells from PBMCs, taken from culture after CMV antigen stimulation. These receptor sequences come from a human donor in good health (CMV status not recorded). Some clones in this sample may be carry-over from other donors' samples.

V is TRBV7-9 and J is TRBJ1-1; D ambiguous. Germline V gene data show CDR1 as SEHNR and CDR2 as FQNEAQ (reference sequence). This CDR3 has 14 amino acids. V lost 2 bases, J lost 3 bases, and 10 bases lay in between. The CDR3 bases are TGTGCCAGCAGCTTAACCGACACTTACACTGAAGCTTTCTTT. Residues: CASSLTDTYTEAFF.

This clonotype was picked up a small number of times. The chain combines TRBV7-3 with TRBJ1-2; D is possibly TRBD1 (5 bases). The CDR3 loop spans 15 amino acids. CDR1 and CDR2 from the germline V gene are SGHTA and FQGTGA. Trimming removed 1 base at V and 8 bases at J, with 17 bases between. The CDR3: CASSLNGAGLQGYTF. The CDR3 coding sequence is TGTGCCAGCAGCTTAAATGGAGCAGGGCTTCAGGGCTACACCTTC.

This chain links TRBV7-6 with TRBJ2-2; no reliable D call. The CDR3 has 16 amino acids. Trimming removed 0 bases at V and 2 bases at J, with 10 bases between. Germline CDR1 SGHVS, CDR2 FNYEAQ. The DNA of the CDR3 is TGTGCCAGCAGCTTAGCAGGGCTTAAAAACACCGGGGAGCTGTTTTTT. Translated: CASSLAGLKNTGELFF.

This clonotype was counted only a few times. This chain connects TRBV7-9 to TRBJ2-7, with 9 bases lining up with TRBD1. Trimming at V came to 1 base and at J to 4 bases, leaving 2 bases not matched to a gene. Germline assignment: CDR1 SEHNR and CDR2 FQNEAQ (reference sequence). CDR3 size: 14 residues. The CDR3 DNA is TGTGCCAGCAGCTTAGGGACAGGGGAATACGAGCAGTACTTC. It is translated as CASSLGTGEYEQYF.

The chain joins TRBV5-5 to TRBJ2-7, with D hard to call. Germline V gene data show CDR1 as SGHKS and CDR2 as YYEKEE (reference sequence). The V gene lost 4 bases and the J gene lost 4 bases, with 15 bases spanning the gap. The CDR3 has 14 residues. In nucleotides, the CDR3 is TGTGCCAGCAGCGAAGGGCCAGGTACTTACGAGCAGTACGTC. This translates into CASSEGPGTYEQYV.

This chain uses TRBV27 with TRBJ2-5; D is ambiguous. The CDR3 runs to 15 residues. Trimming took 5 bases from V and 3 from J, leaving 16 bases between them. Germline V gene lookup returns CDR1 MNHEY and CDR2 SMNVEV (reference sequence). The CDR3 DNA reads TGTGCCAGCAGTCAAGGGTTATTATCAGAAGAGACCCAGTACTTC. Translating it yields CASSQGLLSEETQYF.

This clonotype has only a few counts. The J gene is TRBJ1-1, the V gene TRBV7-6; 8 bases are a match to TRBD1. Germline loops: CDR1 SGHVS, CDR2 FNYEAQ. V was clipped by 5 bases and J by 10 bases; unmatched bases: 15. This CDR3 has 15 amino acids. This CDR3 is CASSETGDSLEIAFF. In nucleotides, the CDR3 is TGTGCCAGCAGCGAGACAGGGGACTCCCTCGAGATAGCTTTCTTT.

The chain is built from TRBV20-1 and TRBJ2-7; D remains ambiguous. The CDR3 totals 14 residues. The V gene's germline CDR1 is DFQATT and CDR2 SNEGSKA (reference sequence). Deletions cut 0 bases from V and 9 bases from J, with 18 bases between. The CDR3 coding sequence is TGCAGTGCTAGAGACACTGGGCTGCTCGGCGGGCAGTACTTC. Its protein product is CSARDTGLLGGQYF.

This clonotype has a count of ten or more. The V call is TRBV7-9, the J call TRBJ2-5; 16 nucleotides align to TRBD2. This CDR3 has 20 residues. Trimming removed 2 bases from V and 4 bases from J; junction bases left unmatched: 13. The germline V gene has CDR1 SEHNR and CDR2 FQNEAQ (reference sequence). The CDR3 is CASSLPGTSGGALERETQYF. The CDR3 nucleotides are TGTGCCAGCAGCTTACCCGGGACTAGCGGGGGGGCCTTGGAAAGAGAGACCCAGTACTTC.

The chain carries TRBV28 and TRBJ2-1, with 9 bases matching TRBD1. The germline CDR1 and CDR2 sequences are MDHEN and SYDVKM. V shed 5 bases and J 3 bases; nucleotides not matched to a gene: 20. The CDR3 runs 20 residues. The CDR3 protein is CASSHLGGTGRYRDYNEQFF. DNA for the CDR3: TGTGCCAGCAGTCACCTAGGCGGGACAGGGAGATACCGAGACTACAATGAGCAGTTCTTC. The whole variable domain, filled in from reference TRBV28 and TRBJ2-1, reads DVKVTQSSRYLVKRTGEKVFLECVQDMDHENMFWYRQDPGLGLRLIYFSYDVKMKEKGDIPEGYSVSREKKERFSLILESASTNQTSMYLCASSHLGGTGRYRDYNEQFFGPGTRLTVL.

This clonotype was recorded a few times. The chain joins TRBV12-3 or TRBV12-4 to TRBJ2-5; 12 positions match TRBD2. The CDR3 spans 15 residues. Trimming removed 5 bases from V and 9 bases from J; junction bases left unmatched: 10. The CDR3 DNA reads as TGTGCCAGCAGTCCGACTAGCGGGGGAGCTGGTCCCCAGTACTTC. Translation gives CASSPTSGGAGPQYF.

This clonotype has more than one count but fewer than ten. This chain joins TRBV7-9 and TRBJ1-4; D perhaps matches TRBD1 (6 bases). The germline V and J ends were trimmed by 6 bases and 3 bases, with 14 bases remaining between them. The germline CDR1 and CDR2 sequences are SEHNR and FQNEAQ (reference sequence). This CDR3 region has 15 residues. Here the CDR3 reads CASSSQGSANEKLFF. The CDR3 DNA reads TGTGCCAGCAGTAGTCAGGGGAGCGCTAATGAAAAACTGTTTTTT.

This chain joins TRBV4-3 and TRBJ2-5; 7 nucleotides line up with TRBD1. The CDR3 is 15 residues long. CDR1 and CDR2 (germline): LGHNA, YSLEER. V was pared by 4 bases and J by 1 base, with 6 bases of the junction left unmatched. The CDR3 DNA follows: TGCGCCAGCAGCCGAAAACAGGGGTCCCAAGAGACCCAGTACTTC. This sequence encodes CASSRKQGSQETQYF.

This clonotype came up a few times. The V gene is TRBV7-4, the J gene TRBJ1-1, with TRBD1 matching over 7 bases. The ends lost 2 bases at V and 2 bases at J; junction bases unmatched: 8. Per the germline V gene, CDR1 is SGHVT and CDR2 is SQSDAQ. This CDR3 is built from 16 residues. CDR3 nucleotide sequence: TGTGCCAGCAGCTTATCCCGGACAGGCTTCAACACTGAAGCTTTCTTT. Translating gives CASSLSRTGFNTEAFF.

This chain links TRBV4-3 with TRBJ2-3, with D unclear. CDR3 length: 15 residues. The germline CDR1 and CDR2 sequences are LGHNA and YSLEER. V gave up 6 bases and J gave up 1 base, with 14 bases separating them. This CDR3 is CASRPDGFGTDTQYF. The DNA for the CDR3 is TGCGCCAGCAGGCCTGATGGATTTGGCACAGATACGCAGTATTTT.

This clonotype was detected only a few times. V gene TRBV6-1 combines with J gene TRBJ1-6; D ambiguous. V gave up 2 bases and J gave up 8 bases, with 16 bases separating them. The CDR3 sequence is 16 residues long. The V gene's germline CDR1 is MNHNS and CDR2 SASEGT. In nucleotides, the CDR3 is TGTGCCAGCAGTGAATCTGACTGGAGGAAGGATTCACCCCTCCACTTT. Translation gives CASSESDWRKDSPLHF.

This chain links TRBV15 with TRBJ1-1; D not resolved. The V end lost 1 base, the J end lost 5 bases, and 8 bases lay between the germline ends. CDR3 size: 13 residues. CDR1 is LNHNV and CDR2 is YYDKDF in the germline V gene (reference sequence). CDR3 bases: TGTGCCACCAGCAGAGGTGGGCTTACTGAAGCTTTCTTT. Translated: CATSRGGLTEAFF.

The CDR3: CASRNEGVNTEAFF. Here the CDR3 DNA reads TGTGCCAGCAGGAATGAGGGGGTGAACACTGAAGCTTTCTTT. The rearrangement uses TRBV6-5 and TRBJ1-1; the D gene is possibly TRBD1 (6 bases). Trimming took 6 bases from V and 0 from J, leaving 11 bases between them. Per the germline V gene, CDR1 is MNHEY and CDR2 is SVGAGI. The length of the CDR3 is 14 residues.

This chain uses TRBV9 with TRBJ1-4, with D tentatively TRBD1 (5 bases). The CDR3 extends over 14 amino acids. V lost 1 base and J lost 5, with 9 bases in between. Germline CDR1 is SGDLS and CDR2 is YYNGEE. As DNA, the CDR3 is TGTGCCAGCAGCGTACAGGGCTCAAATGAAAAACTGTTTTTT. Encoded protein: CASSVQGSNEKLFF.

This clonotype was observed at least ten times. The chain joins TRBV18 to TRBJ2-1, with TRBD2 matching 9 bases. Germline CDR1 reads KGHSH; CDR2 reads LQKENI. Trimming cost V 4 bases and J 4 bases; bases outside gene matches: 5. The CDR3 contains 15 residues. CDR3 nucleotide sequence: TGTGCCAGCTCACAGAGGGGACTAGCTTACAATGAGCAGTTCTTC. This gives the protein CASSQRGLAYNEQFF.

The genes are TRBV24-1 and TRBJ2-1; D not certain. The CDR3 runs to 14 residues. V lost 4 bases to trimming and J lost 4 bases, with 10 bases between them. Germline assignment: CDR1 KGHDR and CDR2 SFDVKD. The CDR3 DNA sequence: TGTGCCACCAGTGACAGGACCGCGTACAATGAGCAGTTCTTC. This codes for CATSDRTAYNEQFF.

This clonotype appeared a single time. The chain recombines TRBV10-3 with TRBJ1-4, with D possibly TRBD1 on 6 matching bases. The CDR3 length is 15 residues. Germline CDR1 is ENHRY and CDR2 is SYGVKD. Trimming shortened V by 4 bases and J by 8 bases, and 17 bases separated the two germline ends. Here the CDR3 DNA reads TGTGCCATCAGTGGAGGGCGGGGGCTAGAGGAAAAACTGTTTTTT. Encoded protein: CAISGGRGLEEKLFF.

The rearrangement uses TRBV6-5 and TRBJ1-1; TRBD1 might be the D (6 bases). Germline V gene lookup returns CDR1 MNHEY and CDR2 SVGAGI. This CDR3 has 14 residues. Trimming cost V 4 bases and J 1 base, with 10 bases left between them. The DNA for the CDR3 is TGTGCCAGCAGTTGGGCAGGGGCGAACACTGAAGCTTTCTTT. It is translated as CASSWAGANTEAFF.

There are many counts of this clonotype. CDR3 bases: TGTGCCAGCAGTTTAAGAGGCAGCTACTACGAGCAGTACGTC. Its translation: CASSLRGSYYEQYV. The chain has TRBV28 and TRBJ2-7; D gene unclear. Germline lookup yields CDR1 MDHEN and CDR2 SYDVKM. V lost 2 bases and J lost 3, with 11 bases in between. CDR3 length: 14 amino acids.

This chain links TRBV9 with TRBJ2-5; TRBD1 matches at 7 bases. CDR1 and CDR2 from the germline V gene are SGDLS and YYNGEE. With 4 bases clipped from V and 2 bases from J, the junction kept 8 bases outside the gene matches. The CDR3 covers 15 residues. CDR3: CASSPGTVKQETQYF. CDR3 DNA: TGTGCCAGCAGCCCGGGGACAGTGAAACAAGAGACCCAGTACTTC.

V usage is TRBV7-9 and J usage is TRBJ2-5, with TRBD1 identical over 9 bases. This CDR3 comprises 19 residues. The germline V gene encodes CDR1 SEHNR and CDR2 FQNEAQ (reference sequence). The J segment lost 4 bases and the V segment lost 3 bases, leaving 18 bases of the junction unmatched. The CDR3 sequence is CASSLNHVARDRVLETQYF. The CDR3 nucleotides are TGTGCCAGCAGCTTGAACCACGTCGCACGGGACAGGGTATTAGAGACCCAGTACTTC.

Only a few counts were recorded for this clonotype. The rearrangement uses TRBV9 and TRBJ1-2; TRBD1 aligns across 11 bases. The CDR3 has 15 residues. Germline assignment: CDR1 SGDLS and CDR2 YYNGEE. The V segment lost 0 bases and the J segment 7 bases; nucleotides outside the gene matches: 5. The CDR3 is CASSVAGDRGTGYTF. DNA for the CDR3: TGTGCCAGCAGCGTAGCTGGGGACAGGGGGACTGGCTACACCTTC.

This chain connects TRBV28 to TRBJ1-2; D gene unclear. This CDR3 is 14 amino acids long. Germline V lookup: CDR1 MDHEN, CDR2 SYDVKM. The V end was cut by 6 bases, the J end by 6 bases, with 17 bases between. CDR3 nucleotides: TGTGCCAGCAGCCTTGCGCAGCTCACAAATGGCTACACCTTC. Its protein is CASSLAQLTNGYTF.

This clonotype was seen a handful of times. The chain employs TRBV5-1 and TRBJ1-1; TRBD1 matches at 10 bases. The CDR3 sequence is 18 residues long. Per the germline V gene, CDR1 is SGHRS and CDR2 is YFSETQ. V lost 4 bases to trimming and J lost 4 bases; unmatched junction nucleotides: 16. CDR3 in DNA: TGCGCCAGCAGCATCCGGGACAGGGGTTTCTTTTCCTCCACTGAAGCTTTCTTT. Translating gives CASSIRDRGFFSSTEAFF.

The V gene is TRBV4-3, the J gene TRBJ2-5; D is ambiguous. Trimming pared 5 bases from V and 5 bases from J, leaving 12 bases between. There are 13 residues in the CDR3. Germline values: CDR1 LGHNA, CDR2 YSLEER. CDR3 bases: TGCGCCAGCAGCTTAGCCACTGGGGAGACCCAGTACTTC. It codes for CASSLATGETQYF.